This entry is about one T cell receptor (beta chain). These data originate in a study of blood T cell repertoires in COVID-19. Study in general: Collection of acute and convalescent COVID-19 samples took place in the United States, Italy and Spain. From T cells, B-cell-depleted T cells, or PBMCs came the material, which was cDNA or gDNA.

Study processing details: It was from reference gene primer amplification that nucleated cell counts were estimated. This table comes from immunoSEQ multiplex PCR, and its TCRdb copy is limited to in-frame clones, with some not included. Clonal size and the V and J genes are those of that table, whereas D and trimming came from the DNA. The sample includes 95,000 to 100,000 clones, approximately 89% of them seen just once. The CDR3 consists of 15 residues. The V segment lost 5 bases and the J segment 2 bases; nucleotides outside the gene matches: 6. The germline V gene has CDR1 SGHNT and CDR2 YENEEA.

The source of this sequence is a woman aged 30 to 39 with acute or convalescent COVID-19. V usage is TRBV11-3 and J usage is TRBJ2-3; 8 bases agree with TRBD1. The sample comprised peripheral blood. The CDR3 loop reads CASSRGTGVTDTQYF. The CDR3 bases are TGTGCCAGCAGCCGAGGGACAGGCGTCACAGATACGCAGTATTTT. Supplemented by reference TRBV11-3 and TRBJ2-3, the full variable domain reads EAGVVQSPRYKIIEKKQPVAFWCNPISGHNTLYWYLQNLGQGPELLIRYENEEAVDDSQLPKDRFSAERLKGVDSTLKIQPAELGDSAVYLCASSRGTGVTDTQYFGPGTRLTVL.